The 22 T cell receptor beta chains listed next were all sequenced from one sample in a study of T-cell reconstitution after alpha-beta-depleted transplantation in children. A TCRbeta library incorporating unique molecular identifiers was prepared. From the PCR reads, TCRdb called clonotypes with MiXCR, one entry per CDR3 protein. The repertoire includes about a million distinct CDR3 sequences, around 30% of them detected once, and more than 25% sits in the top ten. This material consisted of PBMCs, mostly from graft donor cells, taken 360 days after TCRalphabeta/CD19-depleted stem cell transplant. Receptor source: a boy in the first two years of life who had a stem cell transplant for SCID, so the T cells may come from the graft donor.

The J gene is TRBJ2-1, the V gene TRBV5-1, with 7 bases matching TRBD2. Germline trimming cut 2 bases from V and 5 bases from J; bases unmatched to any gene: 7. CDR1 and CDR2 from the germline V gene are SGHRS and YFSETQ. The CDR3 spans 15 residues. CDR3 nucleotide sequence: TGCGCCAGCAGCTTTTACGGGGGGAACCACAATGAGCAGTTCTTC. This codes for CASSFYGGNHNEQFF.

The rearrangement links TRBV5-1 to TRBJ2-7; no clear D. Germline V gives CDR1 SGHRS, CDR2 YFSETQ. Trimming shortened V by 7 bases and J by 3 bases, and 14 bases separated the two germline ends. This CDR3 contains 13 residues. The CDR3 DNA is TGCGCCAGCGGAACAGAAGCGCGCTACGAGCAGTACTTC. This gives the protein CASGTEARYEQYF.

The chain couples TRBV2 to TRBJ2-3, with TRBD1 identical over 7 bases. The CDR3 runs 19 residues. The germline V gene encodes CDR1 SNHLY and CDR2 FYNNEI. V lost 8 bases to trimming and J lost 0 bases; unmatched junction nucleotides: 20. Here the CDR3 reads CASHASSLTGRGSTDTQYF. Written as DNA, the CDR3 is TGTGCCAGCCACGCCTCGAGCCTGACAGGGAGAGGGAGCACAGATACGCAGTATTTT.

The CDR3 DNA follows: TGCAGTGCTAGATCGGCAGGCTCCTACGAGCAGTACTTC. It codes for CSARSAGSYEQYF. The chain uses TRBV20-1 and TRBJ2-7; no clear D. The CDR3 loop spans 13 amino acids. Germline CDR1 reads DFQATT; CDR2 reads SNEGSKA (reference sequence). The germline V and J ends were trimmed by 2 bases and 0 bases, with 8 bases remaining between them.

The chain has TRBV29-1 and TRBJ1-1; D is unclear. The V gene lost 2 bases and the J gene lost 2 bases, with 9 bases spanning the gap. The CDR3 length is 13 residues. The germline V gene has CDR1 SQVTM and CDR2 ANQGSEA. The CDR3 here is CSVETALNTEAFF. The DNA for the CDR3 is TGCAGCGTTGAAACAGCTTTAAACACTGAAGCTTTCTTT.

This clonotype was counted a few times. V usage is TRBV9 and J usage is TRBJ2-2; TRBD1 matches at 7 bases. Germline V gene sequence: CDR1 SGDLS, CDR2 YYNGEE. The ends lost 0 bases at V and 1 base at J; junction bases unmatched: 3. CDR3 size: 16 residues. DNA of the CDR3: TGTGCCAGCAGCGTAGCTTGGGACAGGAACACCGGGGAGCTGTTTTTT. Translation: CASSVAWDRNTGELFF.

This clonotype was found a few times. This chain uses TRBV6-1 with TRBJ2-5; maybe TRBD2 (6 bases). This CDR3 has 15 residues. Germline CDR1 is MNHNS and CDR2 is SASEGT. V dropped 8 bases and J dropped 5 bases, with 21 bases sitting between them. The CDR3 DNA reads TGTGCCAGCGGTAGGGGTTCCCGCGGAGGGGAGACCCAGTACTTC. Its protein is CASGRGSRGGETQYF.

V usage is TRBV12-3 or TRBV12-4 and J usage is TRBJ2-4; 9 nucleotides agree with TRBD2. The V and J ends lost 3 bases and 4 bases, in that order; junction bases with no gene match: 4. This CDR3 spans 15 amino acids. CDR3 DNA: TGTGCCAGCAGTTTTGCGCGGGGGGGAAAAAACATTCAGTACTTC. This translates into CASSFARGGKNIQYF.

This clonotype was picked up a small number of times. The rearrangement uses TRBV24-1 and TRBJ2-3; possible D gene TRBD2, 6 bases. Germline CDR1 KGHDR, CDR2 SFDVKD. The CDR3 runs to 16 residues. Trimming took off 5 bases at V and 0 bases at J, with 14 bases between the two ends. The CDR3 region is CATSGTGLSSTDTQYF. The CDR3 DNA reads as TGTGCCACCAGTGGGACCGGACTATCTAGCACAGATACGCAGTATTTT.

This clonotype was detected only a few times. The chain uses TRBV19 and TRBJ2-3; 11 nucleotides align to TRBD2. Trimming cost V 3 bases and J 3 bases; bases outside gene matches: 11. This CDR3 has 18 residues. Germline CDR1 and CDR2: LNHDA and SQIVND (reference sequence). DNA of the CDR3: TGTGCCAGTAGTATCGGGAAGGCTAGCGGGGGGCCTACAGATACGCAGTATTTT. This codes for CASSIGKASGGPTDTQYF.

This chain uses TRBV11-1 with TRBJ2-4; perhaps D is TRBD1 or TRBD2 (5 bases each). Germline CDR1 is SGHAT and CDR2 is FQDESV (reference sequence). Deletions cut 5 bases from V and 1 base from J, with 15 bases between. The CDR3 is 16 amino acids. CDR3: CASSTLFGTAKNIQYF. For the CDR3, the DNA is TGTGCCAGCAGCACATTGTTTGGGACCGCCAAAAACATTCAGTACTTC.

This clonotype was counted a few times. The gene calls are TRBV9 and TRBJ2-2; D gene unclear. V gave up 4 bases and J gave up 4 bases, with 11 bases separating them. Germline CDR1 is SGDLS and CDR2 is YYNGEE. CDR3 length: 14 residues. The CDR3 spells CASSPPRSTGELFF. In DNA, the CDR3 is TGTGCCAGCAGCCCCCCACGCTCCACCGGGGAGCTGTTTTTT.

The chain combines TRBV5-5 with TRBJ1-2; D not resolved. The CDR3 length is 13 residues. Germline V lookup: CDR1 SGHKS, CDR2 YYEKEE (reference sequence). Trimming removed 0 bases at V and 10 bases at J, with 13 bases between. The CDR3 DNA follows: TGTGCCAGCAGCTTGGCCGAATGGGCTCTCTACACCTTC. Its protein product is CASSLAEWALYTF.

This chain links TRBV3-1 with TRBJ1-1; D may be TRBD1 (5 bases). Germline lookup yields CDR1 LGHDT and CDR2 YNNKEL (reference sequence). Trimming removed 2 bases from V and 11 bases from J, with 12 bases in between. There are 12 residues in the CDR3. The CDR3 loop is CASSQNGGRAFF. As DNA, the CDR3 is TGTGCCAGCAGCCAAAATGGGGGGAGGGCTTTCTTT.

The chain employs TRBV5-1 and TRBJ2-2; no definite D call. Trimming shortened V by 4 bases and J by 4 bases, and 20 bases separated the two germline ends. The CDR3 contains 17 residues. The germline gives CDR1 SGHRS, CDR2 YFSETQ. CDR3 sequence (DNA): TGCGCCAGCAGCACTGACAAGGCGTCAGTATTCACCGGGGAGCTGTTTTTT. Translating gives CASSTDKASVFTGELFF.

The chain links TRBV27 to TRBJ1-1; weak D call: TRBD1 (5 bases). The length of the CDR3 is 16 residues. Germline V gene lookup returns CDR1 MNHEY and CDR2 SMNVEV (reference sequence). V dropped 2 bases and J dropped 0 bases, with 13 bases sitting between them. The CDR3 coding sequence is TGTGCCAGCAGTTTAGATAATCGGGGCTTGAACACTGAAGCTTTCTTT. Translation gives CASSLDNRGLNTEAFF.

The chain employs TRBV4-1 and TRBJ1-1, with 9 bases matching TRBD1. This CDR3 is built from 16 residues. Trimming took 7 bases from V and 8 from J; bases not matched to a gene: 17. The V gene's germline CDR1 is MGHRA and CDR2 YSYEKL. For the CDR3, the DNA is TGCGCCAGCAAGCGGACCCCCGGACAGGGGTCGGCGGAAGCTTTCTTT. This translates into CASKRTPGQGSAEAFF.

This clonotype has more than one count but fewer than ten. The rearrangement uses TRBV7-2 and TRBJ2-5; possibly TRBD1 for D (6 bases). CDR1 SGHTA and CDR2 FQGNSA come from the germline V gene. The CDR3 totals 14 residues. Trimming took off 5 bases at V and 2 bases at J, with 12 bases between the two ends. As DNA, the CDR3 is TGTGCCAGCAGCCCACAGGGCTATCAAGAGACCCAGTACTTC. It specifies CASSPQGYQETQYF.

J is TRBJ2-1 and V is TRBV5-1, with 14 bases identical to TRBD2. The V segment lost 3 bases and the J segment 4 bases; nucleotides outside the gene matches: 9. Germline CDR1 is SGHRS and CDR2 is YFSETQ. This CDR3 region has 18 residues. The CDR3 reads CASSYRGTSGGPYNEQFF. The CDR3 DNA reads as TGCGCCAGCAGCTACCGCGGGACTAGCGGGGGACCGTACAATGAGCAGTTCTTC.

V and J are TRBV5-5 and TRBJ1-1; D is uncertain. Germline V lookup: CDR1 SGHKS, CDR2 YYEKEE (reference sequence). Trimming stripped 4 bases from V and 6 bases from J, with 19 bases between. This CDR3 region has 15 residues. DNA of the CDR3: TGTGCCAGCAGCCGTCAGGTATTCGTAAGCCCTGAAGCTTTCTTT. Translating gives CASSRQVFVSPEAFF.

The chain carries TRBV5-6 and TRBJ2-1, with D perhaps TRBD2 (5 bases). Between the trimmed V and J ends, which lost 0 bases and 3 bases, there was a span of 16 bases. The CDR3 totals 17 residues. Per germline, CDR1 SGHDT and CDR2 YYEEEE. In DNA, the CDR3 is TGTGCCAGCAGCTTGGGAGGGAGCGGACCCAACTACAATGAGCAGTTCTTC. It translates to CASSLGGSGPNYNEQFF.

The chain carries TRBV6-1 and TRBJ2-4; D possibly corresponds to TRBD1 (6 bases). Looked up from germline, CDR1 is MNHNS and CDR2 is SASEGT. The CDR3 length is 16 residues. The V end lost 5 bases, the J end lost 7 bases, and 21 bases lay between the germline ends. CDR3 bases: TGTGCCAGCAGTAGGGGGACGAGGTGGGGCACGAACATTCAGTACTTC. Encoded protein: CASSRGTRWGTNIQYF.